This T cell receptor (beta chain) appears in the sequencing data of a study of blood T cell repertoires in COVID-19. The overall study: The study drew acute and convalescent COVID-19 samples from the United States, Italy and Spain. Sources were T cells, B-cell-depleted T cells, or PBMCs; the material itself was cDNA or gDNA.

Trimming removed 5 bases at V and 4 bases at J, with 20 bases between. The germline gives CDR1 GTSNPN, CDR2 SVGIG (reference sequence). This CDR3 comprises 16 residues. Study processing details: The authors estimated nucleated cell counts from reference gene primer amplification. Libraries were prepared by immunoSEQ multiplex PCR; TCRdb keeps only in-frame clonotypes and omits some of them. V and J calls and clone size follow that table, whereas D and trimming were derived from the DNA. This repertoire shows fewer than 300,000 clones, 65% to 90% found once; its top ten account for 4.5% to 5.5%. The clonotype was recovered from a man between 45 and 60 years old with active or convalescent COVID-19. This rearrangement joins TRBV30 to TRBJ1-4; weak D call: TRBD1 (5 bases). Sequencing used peripheral blood. CDR3 in DNA: TGTGCCTGGGCCGGGGGAGGGTCCAACCATAATGAAAAACTGTTTTTT. This encodes CAWAGGGSNHNEKLFF. The entire variable domain, with the rest obtained from reference TRBV30 and TRBJ1-4, is as follows: SQTIHQWPATLVQPVGSPLSLECTVEGTSNPNLYWYRQAAGRGLQLLFYSVGIGQISSEVPQNLSASRPQDRQFILSSKKLLLSDSGFYLCAWAGGGSNHNEKLFFGSGTQLSVL.